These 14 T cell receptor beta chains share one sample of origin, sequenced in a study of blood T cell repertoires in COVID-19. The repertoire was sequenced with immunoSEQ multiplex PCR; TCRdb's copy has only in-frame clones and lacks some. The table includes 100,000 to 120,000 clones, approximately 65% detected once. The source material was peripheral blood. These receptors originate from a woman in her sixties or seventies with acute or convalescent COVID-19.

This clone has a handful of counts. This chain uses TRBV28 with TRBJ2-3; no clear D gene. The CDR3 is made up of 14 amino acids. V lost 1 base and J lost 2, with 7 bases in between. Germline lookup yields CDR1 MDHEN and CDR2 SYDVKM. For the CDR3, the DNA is TGTGCCAGCAGTTTATTGGTCTACACAGATACGCAGTATTTT. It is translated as CASSLLVYTDTQYF.

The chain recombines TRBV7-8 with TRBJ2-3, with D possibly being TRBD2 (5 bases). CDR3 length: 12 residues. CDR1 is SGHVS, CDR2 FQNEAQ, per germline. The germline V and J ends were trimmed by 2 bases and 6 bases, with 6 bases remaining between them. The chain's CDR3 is CASSLKRDTQYF. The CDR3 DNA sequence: TGTGCCAGCAGCTTAAAGCGGGATACGCAGTATTTT.

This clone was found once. The DNA for the CDR3 is TGCGCCAGCAGCCAAGCCGGGGGAAACTATGGCTACACCTTC. It codes for CASSQAGGNYGYTF. V usage is TRBV4-1 and J usage is TRBJ1-2, with D maybe TRBD1 (5 bases). This CDR3 has 14 residues. From germline, CDR1 is MGHRA and CDR2 YSYEKL. The V and J ends lost 1 base and 2 bases respectively, with 8 bases between them.

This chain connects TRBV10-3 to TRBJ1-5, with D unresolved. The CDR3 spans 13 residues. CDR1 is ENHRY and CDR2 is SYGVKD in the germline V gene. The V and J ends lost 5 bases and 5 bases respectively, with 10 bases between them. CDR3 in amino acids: CAISKEKDQPQHF. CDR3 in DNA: TGTGCCATCAGTAAGGAGAAAGATCAGCCCCAGCATTTT.

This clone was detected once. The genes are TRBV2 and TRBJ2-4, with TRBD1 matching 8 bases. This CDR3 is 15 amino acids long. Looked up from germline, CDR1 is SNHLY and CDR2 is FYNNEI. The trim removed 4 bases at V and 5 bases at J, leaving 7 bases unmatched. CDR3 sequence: CASSAESGGQNIQYF. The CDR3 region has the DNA TGTGCCAGCAGTGCCGAGTCAGGGGGCCAAAACATTCAGTACTTC.

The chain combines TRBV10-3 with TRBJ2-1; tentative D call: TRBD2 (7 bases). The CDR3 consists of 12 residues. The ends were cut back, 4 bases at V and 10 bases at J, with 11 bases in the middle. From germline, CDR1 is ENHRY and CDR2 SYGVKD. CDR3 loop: CAISVGGGEQFF. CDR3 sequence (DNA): TGTGCCATCAGTGTAGGGGGGGGCGAGCAGTTCTTC.

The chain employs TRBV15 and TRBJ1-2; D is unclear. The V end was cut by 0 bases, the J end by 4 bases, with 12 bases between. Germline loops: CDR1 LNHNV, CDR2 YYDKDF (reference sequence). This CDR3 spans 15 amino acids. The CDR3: CATSRESGPGYGYTF. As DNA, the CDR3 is TGTGCCACCAGCAGAGAATCGGGTCCGGGCTATGGCTACACCTTC.

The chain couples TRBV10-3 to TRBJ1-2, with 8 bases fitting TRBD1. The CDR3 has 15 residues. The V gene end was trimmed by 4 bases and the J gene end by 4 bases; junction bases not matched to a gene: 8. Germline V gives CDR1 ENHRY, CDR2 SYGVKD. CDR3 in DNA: TGTGCCATCAGTGGACCCGGGACAGGTTCCTATGGCTACACCTTC. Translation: CAISGPGTGSYGYTF.

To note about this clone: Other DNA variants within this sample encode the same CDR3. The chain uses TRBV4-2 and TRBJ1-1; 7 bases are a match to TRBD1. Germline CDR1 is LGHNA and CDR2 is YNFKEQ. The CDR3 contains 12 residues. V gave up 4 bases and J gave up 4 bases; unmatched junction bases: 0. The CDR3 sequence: CASSRQGTEAFF. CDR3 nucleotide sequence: TGTGCCAGCAGCCGACAGGGCACTGAAGCTTTCTTT.

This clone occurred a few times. CDR3 sequence reads: CASSKGDREWNEQFF. Written as DNA, the CDR3 is TGTGCCAGCAGCAAGGGGGACAGGGAGTGGAATGAGCAGTTCTTC. The genes are TRBV7-9 and TRBJ2-1, with 9 bases aligning to TRBD1. Germline V CDR1 and CDR2: SEHNR, FQNEAQ (reference sequence). Trimming took 5 bases from V and 7 from J; bases not matched to a gene: 9. The CDR3 contains 15 residues.

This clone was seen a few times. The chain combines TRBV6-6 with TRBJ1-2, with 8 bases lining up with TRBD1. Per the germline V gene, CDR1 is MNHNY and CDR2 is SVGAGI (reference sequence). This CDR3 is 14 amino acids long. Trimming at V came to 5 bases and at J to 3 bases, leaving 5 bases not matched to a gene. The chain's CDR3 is CASSRTGRDYGYTF. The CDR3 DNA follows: TGTGCCAGCAGTAGGACAGGGAGGGACTATGGCTACACCTTC.

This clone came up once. The CDR3 sequence: CASSSTTPAGKETQYF. The CDR3 coding sequence is TGTGCCAGCAGCTCCACCACTCCGGCGGGGAAAGAGACCCAGTACTTC. The chain links TRBV11-2 to TRBJ2-5, with D maybe TRBD2 (6 bases). V was cut by 4 bases and J by 3 bases, with 18 bases left in between. Germline V gives CDR1 SGHAT, CDR2 FQNNGV. The CDR3 consists of 16 residues.

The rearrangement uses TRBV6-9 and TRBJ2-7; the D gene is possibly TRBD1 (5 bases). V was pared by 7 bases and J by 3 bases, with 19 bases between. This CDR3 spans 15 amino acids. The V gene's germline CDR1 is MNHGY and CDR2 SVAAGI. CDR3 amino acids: CASTQRQHHSYEQYF. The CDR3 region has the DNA TGTGCCAGCACTCAAAGACAGCACCATAGCTACGAGCAGTACTTC.

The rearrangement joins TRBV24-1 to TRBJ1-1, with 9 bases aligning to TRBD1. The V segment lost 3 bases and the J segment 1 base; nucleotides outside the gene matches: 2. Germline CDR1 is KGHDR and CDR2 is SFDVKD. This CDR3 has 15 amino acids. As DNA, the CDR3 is TGTGCCACCAGTGATCACAGGGGGCCGAACACTGAAGCTTTCTTT. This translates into CATSDHRGPNTEAFF.